The clone carrying this TCR beta chain has at least ten counts. What it recognizes is unknown. The CDR3 is made up of 13 amino acids. CDR1 and CDR2 from the germline V gene are MGHDK and SYGVNS. The V end lost 6 bases, the J end lost 8 bases, and 16 bases lay between the germline ends. TCRdb used MiXCR to reprocess the RACE reads, holding one entry per CDR3 protein. This table holds more than 250,000 distinct CDR3 sequences, about 9.4% found once. The data derive from a study of human T cells and chemical hapten exposure. General study points: DPC sensitization did not alter TCRs above 1 in 1000 frequency.

This sample's time point: pre-sensitization, week 0. Stated treatment: therapeutic diphenylcyclopropenone sensitization with weekly scalp DPC. This receptor was identified in a woman aged 40 to 50 with alopecia areata. Some clones in this sample may be carry-over from other donors' samples. The sequences come from whole blood, collected in connection with sensitization to the hapten diphenylcyclopropenone (DPC). The chain employs TRBV25-1 and TRBJ1-2, with a tentative D call TRBD1 (6 bases). CDR3 sequence: CASSQKRGHGYTF. The DNA for the CDR3 is TGTGCCAGCAGCCAAAAGAGGGGACACGGCTACACCTTC.